This T cell receptor beta chain was captured by sequencing in a study of OX40 agonist ivuxolimab in advanced cancers. Study-level information: The group had a mean age of around 64 years, ranged from 23 to 79, and was 82.7% male. Partial responses were observed in three patients, of whom one had hepatocellular carcinoma and two had cutaneous melanoma.

Remarks on this clone: Its antigen is as yet unknown.

Clones were read by immunoSEQ multiplex PCR, and TCRdb kept only the in-frame ones, dropping some. The table lists over 45,000 clones, roughly 83% of them singletons, with around 1.1% in the top ten. General observations from the study: Both CD4+ and CD8+ T cell populations in blood had undergone clonal expansion by week 6 at 0.1 to 3.0 mg/kg.

Germline lookup yields CDR1 MDHEN and CDR2 SYDVKM. There are 13 residues in the CDR3. V lost 6 bases and J lost 6, with 14 bases in between. The specimen was CD4+ or CD8+ T cells sorted from blood, collected in a trial of the OX40 agonist ivuxolimab. The TCR was taken from an adult with an advanced solid tumor such as melanoma, head and neck, liver or kidney cancer. V is TRBV28 and J is TRBJ1-1; D is perhaps TRBD1 (6 bases). CDR3 DNA sequence: TGTGCCAGCAGACCGGCAGGGGTTCCTGAAGCTTTCTTT. Translated, it gives CASRPAGVPEAFF.